Below are 12 T cell receptor beta chains sequenced from a single sample in a study of T cell responses to AZD1222 COVID-19 vaccine. The table came from immunoSEQ multiplex PCR; TCRdb's copy has only in-frame clones and leaves some out. The sample shows 150,000 to 200,000 clones, about 94% of them seen only once. The specimen was peripheral blood, collected 28 days after the second AZD1222 dose. The receptors were gathered from an adult who received the AZD1222 COVID-19 vaccine.

The chain is built from TRBV4-3 and TRBJ2-1; 8 bases are a match to TRBD1. V gave up 2 bases and J gave up 4 bases; unmatched junction bases: 10. The CDR3 length is 17 residues. CDR1 LGHNA and CDR2 YSLEER come from the germline V gene. CDR3 residues: CASSQPRQGRTYNEQFF. CDR3 in DNA: TGCGCCAGCAGCCAACCTCGACAGGGGAGGACTTACAATGAGCAGTTCTTC.

The chain couples TRBV5-1 to TRBJ1-1; D gene uncertain. The CDR3 spans 13 residues. V lost 5 bases and J 5 bases, leaving 13 bases between the germline ends. Germline CDR1 is SGHRS and CDR2 is YFSETQ. The CDR3 DNA is TGCGCCAGCAGACAGATCCTCGGGACTGAAGCTTTCTTT. Translation gives CASRQILGTEAFF. Using reference TRBV5-1 and TRBJ1-1 for the parts outside the CDR3, the full variable domain is KAGVTQTPRYLIKTRGQQVTLSCSPISGHRSVSWYQQTPGQGLQFLFEYFSETQRNKGNFPGRFSGRQFSNSRSEMNVSTLELGDSALYLCASRQILGTEAFFGQGTRLTVV.

J is TRBJ2-7 and V is TRBV11-2; D remains ambiguous. This CDR3 has 14 amino acids. The germline V gene has CDR1 SGHAT and CDR2 FQNNGV. V was shortened by 1 base and J by 3 bases, with 10 bases between the two germline ends. CDR3 bases: TGTGCCAGCAGCTTAGTGGGCAGGAACTACGAGCAGTACTTC. Translated, it gives CASSLVGRNYEQYF.

This clone was seen once. V gene TRBV30 combines with J gene TRBJ2-2, with 11 bases that match TRBD1. Germline V CDR1 and CDR2: GTSNPN, SVGIG (reference sequence). V was clipped by 7 bases and J by 2 bases; unmatched bases: 3. The CDR3 loop spans 14 amino acids. CDR3 nucleotides: TGTGCCTACGGACAGGGGGCCAACACCGGGGAGCTGTTTTTT. Its translation: CAYGQGANTGELFF.

J is TRBJ1-5 and V is TRBV30; D not certain. V was shortened by 0 bases and J by 1 base, with 13 bases between the two germline ends. This CDR3 is 16 amino acids long. CDR1 is GTSNPN, CDR2 SVGIG, per germline (reference sequence). This CDR3 is CAWSVPGTASNQPQHF. The CDR3 region has the DNA TGTGCCTGGAGTGTACCGGGCACAGCGAGCAATCAGCCCCAGCATTTT. The entire variable domain, with the rest obtained from reference TRBV30 and TRBJ1-5, is as follows: SQTIHQWPATLVQPVGSPLSLECTVEGTSNPNLYWYRQAAGRGLQLLFYSVGIGQISSEVPQNLSASRPQDRQFILSSKKLLLSDSGFYLCAWSVPGTASNQPQHFGDGTRLSIL.

This clone came up a few times. The chain joins TRBV5-1 to TRBJ1-3; D uncertain. Germline V gene lookup returns CDR1 SGHRS and CDR2 YFSETQ. The V and J ends lost 0 bases and 1 base respectively, with 14 bases between them. The CDR3 has 17 amino acids. CDR3 residues: CASSLGGGGASGNTIYF. CDR3 coding DNA: TGCGCCAGCAGCTTGGGGGGTGGAGGAGCTTCTGGAAACACCATATATTTT.

V and J are TRBV5-1 and TRBJ2-2; TRBD1 is a possible D gene (5 bases). The V gene's germline CDR1 is SGHRS and CDR2 YFSETQ. Trimming shortened V by 0 bases and J by 0 bases, and 9 bases separated the two germline ends. The length of the CDR3 is 16 residues. CDR3 in amino acids: CASSLGGRANTGELFF. CDR3 in DNA: TGCGCCAGCAGCTTGGGGGGCAGGGCGAACACCGGGGAGCTGTTTTTT.

This chain uses TRBV10-1 with TRBJ1-6, with TRBD1 identical over 7 bases. Trimming at V came to 3 bases and at J to 6 bases, leaving 5 bases not matched to a gene. The germline V gene has CDR1 WNHNN and CDR2 SYGVQD (reference sequence). The CDR3 is 15 amino acids. The CDR3 nucleotides read TGCGCCAGCAGTGAAGGTGGGACAGCTAATTCACCCCTCCACTTT. The encoded protein is CASSEGGTANSPLHF.

This chain links TRBV5-1 with TRBJ2-4; D gene uncertain. CDR3 length: 16 amino acids. The V end lost 4 bases, the J end lost 1 base, and 15 bases lay between the germline ends. Germline CDR1 reads SGHRS; CDR2 reads YFSETQ. The CDR3 bases are TGCGCCAGCAGCCCCGGGCCCGGTGGGGCCAAAAACATTCAGTACTTC. Protein: CASSPGPGGAKNIQYF. Together with reference TRBV5-1 and TRBJ2-4, the CDR3 gives the full variable domain: KAGVTQTPRYLIKTRGQQVTLSCSPISGHRSVSWYQQTPGQGLQFLFEYFSETQRNKGNFPGRFSGRQFSNSRSEMNVSTLELGDSALYLCASSPGPGGAKNIQYFGAGTRLSVL.

This chain uses TRBV11-3 with TRBJ2-7; unclear D gene. The CDR3 consists of 14 residues. Looked up from germline, CDR1 is SGHNT and CDR2 is YENEEA. With 0 bases removed from V and 6 bases from J, the gap between germline ends came to 12 bases. The CDR3, as DNA: TGTGCCAGCAGCTTAGATGGACCCCACGGCGAGCAGTACTTC. Encoded protein: CASSLDGPHGEQYF.

The chain couples TRBV10-1 to TRBJ2-2; D possibly corresponds to TRBD2 (6 bases). Germline V gives CDR1 WNHNN, CDR2 SYGVQD (reference sequence). The CDR3 loop spans 15 amino acids. The germline V and J ends were trimmed by 6 bases and 5 bases, with 16 bases remaining between them. CDR3 sequence (DNA): TGCGCCAGCAGCCGGGACTCGCGGGGTACCGGGGAGCTGTTTTTT. This encodes CASSRDSRGTGELFF.

V gene TRBV9 combines with J gene TRBJ2-3, with 7 bases identical to TRBD1. J was trimmed by 7 bases and V by 0 bases; bases with no gene match: 11. Germline values: CDR1 SGDLS, CDR2 YYNGEE. The CDR3 totals 16 residues. Here the CDR3 DNA reads TGTGCCAGCAGCGTAGCTCTAGAAGGGGGCAGGAATACGCAGTATTTT. It codes for CASSVALEGGRNTQYF.